Sequencing of this T cell receptor (beta chain) was carried out in a study of glioma-infiltrating T cells (dated by TCRdb to the mid-2010s). A note on the overall study: The low-grade gliomas were WHO grade II oligodendrogliomas or astrocytomas, while the glioblastomas were WHO grade IV tumors sampled at initial diagnosis rather than at recurrent diagnosis. To measure how far tissue and blood T-cell populations diverged, each tissue-infiltrating repertoire was compared against the peripheral blood repertoire of the same patient. Three low-grade glioma patients, fewer than 10 primary glioblastoma patients, and three non-glioma patients who contributed non-neoplastic brain tissue made up the paired cohort. Blood libraries targeted about 4- to 10-fold sequencing coverage of roughly 930,000 peripheral T cells. Dexamethasone was administered to glioma patients for six or fewer days before surgery. The study sequenced TCR alpha- and beta-chain repertoires from glioma tissue, from non-neoplastic brain tissue and from matched peripheral blood mononuclear cells.

TCR alpha and beta CDR3 regions were amplified with the iRepertoire nested amplicon-rescue multiplex PCR (arm-PCR) platform from RNA. For one-step reverse transcription and amplification, roughly 100-450 ng of tissue mRNA or PBMC total RNA was used as input. After bead purification, a secondary multiplex PCR added Illumina adapters, and libraries were gel-purified between 200 and 400 bp. The libraries contained internal 6-nucleotide barcodes that were used for demultiplexing. The libraries were sequenced on an Illumina MiSeq using 2x220 or 2x250 nucleotide paired-end reads. Concerning the study's data processing: Paired reads were merged with FLASH 1.2.11 and aligned to the GRCh37 human genome with BWA-MEM before extracting TRA and TRB reads. For V and J assignment, an IMGT-derived reference of cassette sequences and CDR3 motifs that included pseudogenes was used. Reads were translated in three frames, and productive CDR3s were defined as those with a C...FGXG motif and no stop codons. Clonotypes were defined as unique combinations of V-J cassette pair and CDR3 amino acid sequence. Reads were filtered by Hamming distance, thresholded by each sample's sequence error rate in mapped regions. TCRdb passed the public sequencing reads through fastp at Q25 and MiXCR, retaining productive beta sequences. Each entry is one CDR3 protein sequence, shown with its most common DNA and genes. TCRdb's processing, not the authors', yielded these V and J calls. The table for this sample lists about 380,000 distinct CDR3 sequences; roughly 41% of them were counted only once. The ten largest clones represent approximately 12% of the sample.

In this sample, this clonotype turned up a few times. The antigen it binds to is not known. Base qualities are missing; no much larger clone stands one base away. Results the study describes overall, beyond this receptor: VJ-independent divergence between tissue and blood was lower than expected in non-neoplastic patients but higher than expected in all gliomas, particularly low-grade gliomas. Group comparisons were based on small numbers of patients: three non-neoplastic, three low-grade glioma and eight glioblastoma patients. Patients with low tissue-blood divergence were marked by a signature set of shared blood CDR3 motifs, and this signature set was depleted in highly divergent patients. Very few CDR3 sequences were shared between tissue and blood, attributed to high CDR3 diversity and limited sampling.

The CDR3 runs 15 residues from the cysteine to the phenylalanine. Only CDR3 DNA remains: 45 bases, in frame from the first base. Cut back by 2 bases and 1 base, the V and J ends lie 10 bases apart. Via the germline V gene (reference sequence), CDR1 is LNHDA and CDR2 SQIVND. Surgical brain or tumor specimens were cryofrozen in liquid nitrogen immediately after resection, and peripheral blood cells were collected concurrently. The chain is made from TRBV19 and TRBJ2-3; the D segment could be TRBD2, given 6 matching bases. Sample: glioma tissue, nonneoplastic brain tissue, or PBMCs (not recorded which). This clonotype was obtained from a human donor with low-grade glioma or glioblastoma, undergoing nonglioma brain surgery, or in good health (not recorded which). The nucleotide sequence reads TGTGCCAGTAGTATATCCGGACTACGCACAGATACGCAGTATTTT. Translated, it reads CASSISGLRTDTQYF.